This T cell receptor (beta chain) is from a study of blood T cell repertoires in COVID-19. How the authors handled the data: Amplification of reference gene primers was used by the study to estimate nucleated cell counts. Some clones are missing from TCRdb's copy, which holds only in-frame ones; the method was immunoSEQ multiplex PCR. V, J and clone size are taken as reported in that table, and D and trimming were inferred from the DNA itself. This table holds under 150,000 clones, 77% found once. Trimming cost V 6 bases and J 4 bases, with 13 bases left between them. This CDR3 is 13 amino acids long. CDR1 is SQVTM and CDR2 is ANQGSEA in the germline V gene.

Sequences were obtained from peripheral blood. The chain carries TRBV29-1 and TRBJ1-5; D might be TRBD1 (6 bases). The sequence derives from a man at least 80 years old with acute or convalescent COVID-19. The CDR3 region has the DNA TGCAGCGTGGGCCGGGACAATAATCAGCCCCAGCATTTT. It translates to CSVGRDNNQPQHF.